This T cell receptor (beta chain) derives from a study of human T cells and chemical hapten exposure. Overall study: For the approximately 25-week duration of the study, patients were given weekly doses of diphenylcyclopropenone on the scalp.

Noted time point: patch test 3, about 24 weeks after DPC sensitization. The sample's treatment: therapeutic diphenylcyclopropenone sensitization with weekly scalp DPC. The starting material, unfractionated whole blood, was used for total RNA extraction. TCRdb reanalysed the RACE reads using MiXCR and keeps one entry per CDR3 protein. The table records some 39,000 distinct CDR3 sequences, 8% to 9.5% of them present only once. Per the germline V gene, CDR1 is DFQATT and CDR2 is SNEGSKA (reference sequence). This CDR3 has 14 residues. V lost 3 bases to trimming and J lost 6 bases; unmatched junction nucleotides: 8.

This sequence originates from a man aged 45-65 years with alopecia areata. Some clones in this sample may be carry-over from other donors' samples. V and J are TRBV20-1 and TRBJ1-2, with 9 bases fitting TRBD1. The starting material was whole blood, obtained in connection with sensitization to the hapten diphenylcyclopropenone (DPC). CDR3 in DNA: TGCAGTGCTAGGTCCTTTGGGACAGGGAATGGCTACACCTTC. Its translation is CSARSFGTGNGYTF.